One sample yielded the 25 T cell receptor beta chains listed below, sequenced in a study of Ad26.COV2.S vaccination and SARS-CoV-2 variants. Treatment meaning: roughly 19 received Ad26.COV2.S at low or high dose, single or two shots; roughly five received placebo; per-sample allocation not given. On day 63 after the first injection, vaccine and placebo recipients gave samples. Clones were sequenced by immunoSEQ multiplex PCR, and TCRdb holds only the in-frame ones, with some missing. The sample includes some 340,000 clones, around 84% of them seen just once. Sequences were derived from peripheral blood, sampled in a trial of Ad26.COV2.S vaccine versus placebo. These receptor sequences come from a person aged 18-60 years who received the Ad26.COV2.S COVID-19 vaccine or a placebo.

This chain joins TRBV5-4 and TRBJ1-1; maybe TRBD1 (6 bases). The CDR3 consists of 14 residues. Germline lookup yields CDR1 SGHNT and CDR2 YYREEE (reference sequence). The V gene lost 2 bases and the J gene lost 0 bases, with 8 bases spanning the gap. DNA of the CDR3: TGTGCCAGCAGCTTCGGACAGATGAACACTGAAGCTTTCTTT. It specifies CASSFGQMNTEAFF.

The chain recombines TRBV2 with TRBJ2-7, with D perhaps TRBD1 (6 bases). Germline V lookup: CDR1 SNHLY, CDR2 FYNNEI. V was trimmed by 6 bases and J by 3 bases, leaving 15 bases between them. This CDR3 has 14 residues. In DNA, the CDR3 is TGTGCCAGCAGGTCTGAGACAGGCGTCTACGAGCAGTACTTC. Its protein product is CASRSETGVYEQYF. Full variable domain (missing parts from reference TRBV2 and TRBJ2-7): EPEVTQTPSHQVTQMGQEVILRCVPISNHLYFYWYRQILGQKVEFLVSFYNNEISEKSEIFDDQFSVERPDGSNFTLKIRSTKLEDSAMYFCASRSETGVYEQYFGPGTRLTVT.

The chain carries TRBV5-6 and TRBJ1-5; D not resolved. The CDR3 sequence is 15 residues long. Trimming took off 1 base at V and 0 bases at J, with 8 bases between the two ends. Germline assignment: CDR1 SGHDT and CDR2 YYEEEE. This CDR3 reads CASSLRQISNQPQHF. As DNA, the CDR3 is TGTGCCAGCAGCTTGCGACAAATTAGCAATCAGCCCCAGCATTTT.

V gene TRBV25-1 combines with J gene TRBJ1-2; D gene uncertain. Per germline, CDR1 MGHDK and CDR2 SYGVNS. CDR3 length: 12 amino acids. With 3 bases removed from V and 4 bases from J, the gap between germline ends came to 6 bases. DNA for the CDR3: TGTGCCAGCAGTGAGCAGAGCTATGGCTACACCTTC. Its translation: CASSEQSYGYTF.

The chain joins TRBV18 to TRBJ2-2, with 13 bases that match TRBD2. Germline lookup yields CDR1 KGHSH and CDR2 LQKENI. J lost 4 bases, V lost 3 bases, and 2 bases had no gene match. The CDR3 length is 16 residues. CDR3 sequence reads: CASSPGLAGATGELFF. The DNA for the CDR3 is TGTGCCAGCTCACCCGGACTAGCGGGGGCCACCGGGGAGCTGTTTTTT.

V and J are TRBV15 and TRBJ1-2, with D hard to call. The CDR3 is 13 residues long. The germline gives CDR1 LNHNV, CDR2 YYDKDF (reference sequence). With 6 bases removed from V and 0 bases from J, the gap between germline ends came to 8 bases. CDR3 DNA: TGTGCCACCAGTTCGAACCCTAACTATGGCTACACCTTC. Translated: CATSSNPNYGYTF.

V gene TRBV18 combines with J gene TRBJ2-3; 7 nucleotides match TRBD2. Unmatched junction bases numbered 13, after V lost 1 base and J lost 6 bases. The CDR3 sequence is 17 residues long. Germline assignment: CDR1 KGHSH and CDR2 LQKENI. CDR3 bases: TGTGCCAGCTCACCACTCGGCGGGGGTCCCCATATTGATACGCAGTATTTT. Translation gives CASSPLGGGPHIDTQYF.

CDR3 sequence reads: CASSMEGKKFEKLFF. The CDR3 bases are TGTGCCAGTAGTATGGAAGGAAAGAAGTTTGAAAAACTGTTTTTT. This chain links TRBV19 with TRBJ1-4; no reliable D call. This CDR3 is 15 amino acids long. Germline V gene lookup returns CDR1 LNHDA and CDR2 SQIVND (reference sequence). The ends were cut back, 3 bases at V and 7 bases at J, with 15 bases in the middle.

This chain uses TRBV7-7 with TRBJ2-7, with a weak D call TRBD1 (6 bases). Germline CDR1 and CDR2: SSHAT and FNYEAQ (reference sequence). V lost 5 bases, J lost 4 bases, and 15 bases lay in between. This CDR3 is 14 amino acids long. CDR3 bases: TGTGCCAGCAGCCCCCTACAGGGTGCGTACGAGCAGTACTTC. Encoded protein: CASSPLQGAYEQYF.

DNA of the CDR3: TGTGCCTGCGTCCCCTTGGGACTAGCGGGGGGGCATATACTCGATGAGCAGTTCTTC. It translates to CACVPLGLAGGHILDEQFF. The chain employs TRBV30 and TRBJ2-1; 16 positions match TRBD2. Trimming removed 6 bases from V and 8 bases from J; junction bases left unmatched: 19. The CDR3 is made up of 19 amino acids. Germline V CDR1 and CDR2: GTSNPN, SVGIG (reference sequence).

The J gene is TRBJ1-1, the V gene TRBV4-3; 10 positions agree with TRBD1. The CDR3 has 15 amino acids. Germline lookup yields CDR1 LGHNA and CDR2 YSLEER. The V and J ends lost 3 bases and 0 bases, in that order; junction bases with no gene match: 1. Written as DNA, the CDR3 is TGCGCCAGCAGCCAGGGGACAGGGGTGAACACTGAAGCTTTCTTT. Translating gives CASSQGTGVNTEAFF.

The J gene is TRBJ1-1, the V gene TRBV6-5; 8 bases are shared with TRBD1. This CDR3 has 14 amino acids. Germline trimming cut 6 bases from V and 5 bases from J; bases unmatched to any gene: 8. Germline V CDR1 and CDR2: MNHEY, SVGAGI. The CDR3 protein is CASSLGQAVTEAFF. The CDR3, as DNA: TGTGCCAGCAGCTTGGGACAGGCGGTTACTGAAGCTTTCTTT.

The DNA for the CDR3 is TGTGCCAGCAGCTCGATAACCGGGACAGGTTGGGAAAAACTGTTTTTT. The encoded protein is CASSSITGTGWEKLFF. The chain combines TRBV7-6 with TRBJ1-4, with 8 bases fitting TRBD1. The V segment lost 4 bases and the J segment 8 bases; nucleotides outside the gene matches: 12. CDR1 is SGHVS, CDR2 FNYEAQ, per germline. The CDR3 loop spans 16 amino acids. Full variable domain (rest looked up from reference TRBV7-6 and TRBJ1-4): GAGVSQSPRYKVTKRGQDVALRCDPISGHVSLYWYRQALGQGPEFLTYFNYEAQQDKSGLPNDRFSAERPEGSISTLTIQRTEQRDSAMYRCASSSITGTGWEKLFFGSGTQLSVL.

The rearrangement uses TRBV2 and TRBJ2-2; no reliable D call. V lost 5 bases to trimming and J lost 4 bases, with 2 bases between them. This CDR3 has 11 amino acids. From germline, CDR1 is SNHLY and CDR2 FYNNEI. CDR3 in DNA: TGTGCCAGCAGTACCACCGGGGAGCTGTTTTTT. Translated, it gives CASSTTGELFF.

V and J are TRBV10-3 and TRBJ1-1; 8 bases agree with TRBD1. This CDR3 region has 15 residues. The germline V gene has CDR1 ENHRY and CDR2 SYGVKD. The ends lost 8 bases at V and 8 bases at J; junction bases unmatched: 16. DNA for the CDR3: TGTGCCATCGGTCAGGGGGCCTCATCCAAGGGGGAAGCTTTCTTT. Amino acid sequence: CAIGQGASSKGEAFF.

This sequence joins TRBV6-5 and TRBJ1-4; D call uncertain. Germline CDR1 reads MNHEY; CDR2 reads SVGAGI. This CDR3 contains 13 residues. With 5 bases removed from V and 7 bases from J, the gap between germline ends came to 11 bases. In nucleotides, the CDR3 is TGTGCCAGCAGTCCTCGCCGAGGTGAAAAACTGTTTTTT. Residues: CASSPRRGEKLFF.

The V and J genes are TRBV5-6 and TRBJ2-2, with 8 bases lining up with TRBD1. Germline V CDR1 and CDR2: SGHDT, YYEEEE. Trimming took 5 bases from V and 6 from J; bases not matched to a gene: 6. The CDR3 has 14 amino acids. The DNA for the CDR3 is TGTGCCAGCAGGCGACAGGGGTCGGCCGGGGAGCTGTTTTTT. It is translated as CASRRQGSAGELFF.

The chain combines TRBV4-1 with TRBJ1-1; 8 bases align to TRBD1. After removal of 0 bases from V and 2 bases from J, the junction contained 11 bases not matched to a gene. Germline V CDR1 and CDR2: MGHRA, YSYEKL. This CDR3 has 18 amino acids. The CDR3 reads CASSQDSGTGWSNTEAFF. CDR3 bases: TGCGCCAGCAGCCAAGATTCCGGGACAGGTTGGTCAAACACTGAAGCTTTCTTT.

J is TRBJ2-2 and V is TRBV4-1; 7 bases are shared with TRBD1. CDR3 size: 18 residues. The germline gives CDR1 MGHRA, CDR2 YSYEKL. The ends lost 4 bases at V and 0 bases at J; junction bases unmatched: 11. CDR3 loop: CASSPHSTGWSNTGELFF. The DNA for the CDR3 is TGCGCCAGCAGCCCGCATTCGACAGGGTGGTCGAACACCGGGGAGCTGTTTTTT.

This chain connects TRBV10-1 to TRBJ1-5; D is possibly TRBD1 (6 bases). CDR3 length equals 16 residues. CDR1 is WNHNN, CDR2 SYGVQD, per germline (reference sequence). V lost 9 bases and J lost 0, with 18 bases in between. The CDR3 DNA is TGCGCCAGAGGGGGGAGGCGATCAGATAGCAATCAGCCCCAGCATTTT. Translated: CARGGRRSDSNQPQHF.

The gene calls are TRBV28 and TRBJ1-5; 10 positions match TRBD1. With 4 bases clipped from V and 2 bases from J, the junction kept 5 bases outside the gene matches. Germline V gene data show CDR1 as MDHEN and CDR2 as SYDVKM. This CDR3 contains 16 residues. CDR3 residues: CASSSRTGGRNQPQHF. In nucleotides, the CDR3 is TGTGCCAGCAGTTCCCGGACAGGGGGACGCAATCAGCCCCAGCATTTT. The full variable domain, in which reference TRBV28 and TRBJ1-5 provide the parts outside the CDR3, is DVKVTQSSRYLVKRTGEKVFLECVQDMDHENMFWYRQDPGLGLRLIYFSYDVKMKEKGDIPEGYSVSREKKERFSLILESASTNQTSMYLCASSSRTGGRNQPQHFGDGTRLSIL.

This chain links TRBV15 with TRBJ2-7, with D possibly TRBD1 on 6 matching bases. V was cut by 0 bases and J by 1 base, with 10 bases left in between. The CDR3 extends over 15 amino acids. Germline V gene lookup returns CDR1 LNHNV and CDR2 YYDKDF (reference sequence). DNA for the CDR3: TGTGCCACCAGCAGAGATAGGGGGTATTCCTACGAGCAGTACTTC. Translating gives CATSRDRGYSYEQYF.

V usage is TRBV5-1 and J usage is TRBJ2-3; D gene unclear. The CDR3 consists of 14 residues. V lost 4 bases, J lost 2 bases, and 11 bases lay in between. CDR1 is SGHRS and CDR2 is YFSETQ in the germline V gene. Here the CDR3 reads CASSPGEPTDTQYF. CDR3 DNA sequence: TGCGCCAGCAGCCCTGGGGAACCCACAGATACGCAGTATTTT.

The rearrangement links TRBV5-4 to TRBJ2-5, with TRBD2 matching 13 bases. The CDR3 totals 14 residues. Germline CDR1 SGHNT, CDR2 YYREEE (reference sequence). The junction had 3 bases not matched to a gene; V was cut back by 3 bases and J by 7 bases. The CDR3 protein is CASSSTSGGGTQYF. The CDR3 DNA is TGTGCCAGCAGCTCCACTAGCGGGGGGGGGACCCAGTACTTC.

The chain employs TRBV5-4 and TRBJ2-2; 10 bases are a match to TRBD1. V was clipped by 2 bases and J by 5 bases; unmatched bases: 3. Germline V gene data show CDR1 as SGHNT and CDR2 as YYREEE (reference sequence). This CDR3 contains 15 residues. CDR3 sequence: CASSFMDRGTGELFF. The CDR3 DNA is TGTGCCAGCAGCTTCATGGACAGGGGGACCGGGGAGCTGTTTTTT.